Shown below are 14 T cell receptor beta chains from a single sample sequenced in a study of blood T cell repertoires in COVID-19 (dated by TCRdb to 2020 to 2021). The library relied on the immunoSEQ multiplex PCR assay. Here the immuneACCESS table is served through TCRdb, limited to in-frame sequences with V and J called. Missing clones are a known gap in these copies; in checked studies unresolved V genes cover under half, and the rest lacks a known reason. The table for this sample lists 250,000 or so clones; about nine tenths of them were counted only once. Roughly 2.4% of the sample is taken by the ten largest. Sequenced material: PBMCs or T cells enriched from blood (not recorded which). The source of these receptors is a woman aged 40 to 49 with acute COVID-19.

In its sample, this clone was seen once. The chain carries TRBV9 and TRBJ2-2; tentative D call: TRBD2 (5 bases). CDR1 and CDR2 (germline): SGDLS, YYNGEE. With 0 bases removed from V and 6 bases from J, the gap between germline ends came to 9 bases. The CDR3 length is 14 residues. CDR3 sequence reads: CASSVGLAAGELFF. CDR3 coding DNA: TGTGCCAGCAGCGTAGGGCTAGCCGCCGGGGAGCTGTTTTTT. The whole variable domain, remainder taken from reference TRBV9 and TRBJ2-2, is DSGVTQTPKHLITATGQRVTLRCSPRSGDLSVYWYQQSLDQGLQFLIQYYNGEERAKGNILERFSAQQFPDLHSELNLSSLELGDSALYFCASSVGLAAGELFFGEGSRLTVL.

The chain has TRBV2 and TRBJ2-1, with D possibly matching TRBD2 (5 bases). Germline-derived CDR1 and CDR2 are SNHLY and FYNNEI. The V gene lost 6 bases and the J gene lost 4 bases, with 13 bases spanning the gap. The CDR3 has 14 amino acids. The CDR3 sequence: CASSPPDSYNEQFF. CDR3 nucleotides: TGTGCCAGCAGCCCCCCGGACTCATACAATGAGCAGTTCTTC.

The count of this clone is one. The genes are TRBV29-1 and TRBJ1-5, with a weak D call TRBD1 (6 bases). Germline CDR1 and CDR2: SQVTM and ANQGSEA. The CDR3 covers 13 residues. The V and J ends lost 7 bases and 3 bases respectively, with 13 bases between them. CDR3 coding DNA: TGCAGCGCCGCGACAGGTCCCAATCAGCCCCAGCATTTT. It specifies CSAATGPNQPQHF.

This chain links TRBV20-1 with TRBJ1-1; D is perhaps TRBD1 (6 bases). This CDR3 contains 11 residues. Germline V gene lookup returns CDR1 DFQATT and CDR2 SNEGSKA (reference sequence). With 4 bases removed from V and 7 bases from J, the gap between germline ends came to 10 bases. The CDR3 here is CSAKTTGEAFF. CDR3 DNA: TGCAGTGCTAAGACGACAGGTGAAGCTTTCTTT.

The chain has TRBV28 and TRBJ2-1; a possible D gene is TRBD2 (5 bases). V shed 6 bases and J shed 0 bases, with 15 bases lying between them. This CDR3 is 16 amino acids long. In germline, CDR1 is MDHEN, CDR2 SYDVKM. DNA for the CDR3: TGTGCCAGCAGCCCCCGAGCGGTTAGCTCCTACAATGAGCAGTTCTTC. Its protein is CASSPRAVSSYNEQFF. The variable domain in full, completed from reference TRBV28 and TRBJ2-1, reads DVKVTQSSRYLVKRTGEKVFLECVQDMDHENMFWYRQDPGLGLRLIYFSYDVKMKEKGDIPEGYSVSREKKERFSLILESASTNQTSMYLCASSPRAVSSYNEQFFGPGTRLTVL.

This chain links TRBV7-8 with TRBJ1-2; D not certain. Germline V gene sequence: CDR1 SGHVS, CDR2 FQNEAQ. The CDR3 is 14 amino acids. Trimming pared 5 bases from V and 6 bases from J, leaving 16 bases between. The CDR3 reads CASSRPNPTHGYTF. In nucleotides, the CDR3 is TGTGCCAGCAGCCGACCGAACCCGACACATGGCTACACCTTC.

This clone has more than one count but fewer than ten. The chain uses TRBV13 and TRBJ2-7; tentative D call: TRBD2 (6 bases). Per the germline V gene, CDR1 is PRHDT and CDR2 is FYEKMQ (reference sequence). This CDR3 is 14 amino acids long. Trimming took 5 bases from V and 0 from J, leaving 11 bases between them. In DNA form, the CDR3 reads TGTGCCAGCAGCATTAGCGGAAGCTCCTACGAGCAGTACGTC. This codes for CASSISGSSYEQYV.

The CDR3 is CASSQDRGYTF. The CDR3, as DNA: TGTGCCAGCAGCCAAGATCGGGGCTACACCTTC. The rearrangement uses TRBV3-1 (or the pseudogene TRBV3-2) and TRBJ1-2; D is undetermined. The V end was cut by 0 bases, the J end by 8 bases, with 4 bases between. The CDR3 totals 11 residues. CDR1 is LGHDT and CDR2 is YNNKEL in the germline V gene (reference sequence).

V gene TRBV6-2 or TRBV6-3 combines with J gene TRBJ2-7, with TRBD2 matching 11 bases. There are 15 residues in the CDR3. CDR1 and CDR2 (germline): MNHEY, SVGEGT. Unmatched junction bases numbered 8, after V lost 6 bases and J lost 4 bases. CDR3 sequence (DNA): TGTGCCAGCAGCTTCTTAGCGGGGGGGACGTACGAGCAGTACTTC. Translated: CASSFLAGGTYEQYF.

CDR3 residues: CAWSDRGNQPQHF. CDR3 coding DNA: TGTGCCTGGAGTGACAGGGGAAATCAGCCCCAGCATTTT. The chain uses TRBV30 and TRBJ1-5; 7 bases are shared with TRBD1. V lost 1 base and J lost 4; bases outside the gene matches: 1. Germline-derived CDR1 and CDR2 are GTSNPN and SVGIG (reference sequence). The CDR3 is 13 amino acids.

The genes are TRBV7-2 and TRBJ1-1; maybe TRBD1 (6 bases). Trimming left V 1 base short and J 7 bases short, with 16 bases between. Germline V gene lookup returns CDR1 SGHTA and CDR2 FQGNSA. The CDR3 length is 15 residues. The CDR3 DNA reads as TGTGCCAGCAGCTTAGGGGACAAGCCCATACATGAAGCTTTCTTT. Amino acid sequence: CASSLGDKPIHEAFF.

The chain is built from TRBV12-3 or TRBV12-4 and TRBJ1-2; possible D gene TRBD1, 6 bases. The ends were cut back, 3 bases at V and 3 bases at J, with 8 bases in the middle. The CDR3 length is 13 residues. The CDR3 sequence is CASSLGAYYGYTF. In DNA form, the CDR3 reads TGTGCCAGCAGTTTGGGGGCGTACTATGGCTACACCTTC.

Only one count was recorded for this clone. The V and J genes are TRBV7-2 and TRBJ1-2, with 7 bases that match TRBD1. J lost 4 bases, V lost 5 bases, and 10 bases had no gene match. The CDR3 runs to 15 residues. Germline assignment: CDR1 SGHTA and CDR2 FQGNSA. The CDR3 DNA sequence: TGTGCCAGCAGCCAATACGGGACAGAGGGCTATGGCTACACCTTC. Its translation is CASSQYGTEGYGYTF.

This clone occurred once. The V call is TRBV14, the J call TRBJ2-3; the D is unclear. Per germline, CDR1 SGHDN and CDR2 FVKESK. The CDR3 sequence is 15 residues long. Trimming shortened V by 2 bases and J by 2 bases, and 11 bases separated the two germline ends. The CDR3 here is CASSQKDGYTDTQYF. Written as DNA, the CDR3 is TGTGCCAGCAGCCAAAAAGACGGGTACACAGATACGCAGTATTTT.